This T cell receptor (beta chain) was captured by sequencing in a study of cytomegalovirus exposure and HLA in healthy donors (dated by TCRdb to the late 2010s). Concerning the study at large: According to a later analysis, one platform produced both the 120 validation repertoires and the roughly 660 repertoires of the first cohort. Besides the first cohort of hundreds of subjects, a separate validation cohort made up of 120 different subjects was used. The study aimed to test whether cataloging public T cell receptors could reveal signatures of past pathogen exposure. To predict cytomegalovirus infection status, the study brought together high-throughput TCR immunosequencing, statistical association of individual TCRs with disease status, and machine learning. Here is what the overall study found, with its caveats: All 120 or so repertoires were used to score co-occurrence in the validation cohort in a later analysis, because that analysis had no HLA typing for the cohort. In the study, some 160 TCR beta chains were listed as associated with cytomegalovirus. Subsequent analysis determined that TCRs grouped into clusters in the first cohort also showed a tendency toward co-occurrence across the approximately 110 validation repertoires, and roughly 94% of cluster scores exceeded 0. In vitro tests confirmed that three of the cytomegalovirus-associated TCR beta chains recognize cytomegalovirus antigens. Across donors, most TCR sequences were observed very rarely, whereas some public TCRs were present in many individuals. It was suggested by the authors that the approach could potentially be generalized to other disease states and immunological phenotypes. Cytomegalovirus status was reported to be diagnosed by the classifier with high specificity and sensitivity in both the original and validation cohorts.

Turning to this clone: It lacks a known antigen. Base qualities are not provided; no much larger clone lies one nucleotide away.

Reading the germline V gene gives CDR1 SGHAT and CDR2 FQNNGV. The CDR3, cysteine through phenylalanine, is 14 amino acids long. The read is trimmed to its CDR3 DNA, 42 bases read in frame from base 1. Here V drops 1 base and J drops 5 bases, and the junction holds 2 bases not matched to any gene. The donors were included in the validation cohort of 120 subjects, a group kept apart from the approximately 650-subject first cohort. Receptor libraries were prepared by the immunoSEQ multiplex PCR assay. As for the authors' bioinformatics: A statistical classification framework was built to diagnose cytomegalovirus status from the catalog of TCR beta chain sequences. TCRdb mirrors the immuneACCESS table, restricted to in-frame sequences. Some clones are absent from its copies; in checked studies, under half trace to an unresolved V gene, and the reason for the others is unknown. From that table come the V and J calls and clone size; the DNA was used to work out D and trimming. The sample table holds some 150,000 clones, of which less than 90% were seen once. The ten largest clones represent around 20% of the sample.

Specimen: PBMCs. The chain uses TRBV11-2 and TRBJ1-3, with 7 middle bases fitting TRBD1. This clonotype originated in a man between 18 and 35 years old in good health and CMV-seropositive. CDR3 protein: CASSLVRGRNTIYF. The DNA sequence follows: TGTGCCAGCAGCTTAGTGAGGGGGCGAAACACCATATATTTT.